One TCR beta chain is described in this entry. Treatment defined: approximately 18 received Ad26.COV2.S at low or high dose, single or two shots; several received placebo; per-sample allocation not given. Day 63 after the first vaccine or placebo injection was the time point for sampling. CDR1 and CDR2 from the germline V gene are SGHRS and YFSETQ. This CDR3 is 16 amino acids long. J lost 5 bases, V lost 0 bases, and 10 bases had no gene match. The data belong to a study of Ad26.COV2.S vaccination and SARS-CoV-2 variants. Libraries were prepared by immunoSEQ multiplex PCR; TCRdb keeps only in-frame clonotypes and omits some of them. The sample lists approximately 410,000 clones, roughly 90% occurring once.

The sequences come from peripheral blood, collected in a trial of Ad26.COV2.S vaccine versus placebo. The TCR sequence derives from a person aged 18-65 years who received the Ad26.COV2.S COVID-19 vaccine or a placebo. V gene TRBV5-1 combines with J gene TRBJ1-1; 7 bases align to TRBD1. DNA for the CDR3: TGCGCCAGCAGCTTGGGGACCAGGGGGATACTAACTGAAGCTTTCTTT. Protein sequence: CASSLGTRGILTEAFF.